Listed below are T cell receptor beta chains from one sample, sequenced in a study of blood T cell repertoires in COVID-19. The repertoire was sequenced with immunoSEQ multiplex PCR; TCRdb's copy has only in-frame clones and lacks some. The table includes over 65,000 clones, approximately 86% detected once. The sample comprised peripheral blood. These receptors were taken from a man older than 75 with COVID-19, enrolled during active disease. The CDR3 runs from the conserved cysteine through the conserved F or W. D genes are given only for firm matches. Clone sizes are given selectively: once, few, many, or a class where the clone is expanded.

clone size: -
V gene: TRBV27
J gene: TRBJ1-5
D gene: -
CDR3 length: 12
CDR3 DNA: TGTGCCCGCTCGCCGGGTTATCAGCCCCAGCATTTT
CDR3 protein: CARSPGYQPQHF

clone size: once
V gene: TRBV7-8
J gene: TRBJ2-1
D gene: -
CDR3 length: 15
CDR3 DNA: TGTGCCAGCAGCCTTTCCGGGATCCAGGTCAATGAGCAGTTCTTC
CDR3 protein: CASSLSGIQVNEQFF

clone size: -
V gene: TRBV6-5
J gene: TRBJ1-4
D gene: TRBD1
CDR3 length: 15
CDR3 DNA: TGTGCCAGCAGTTCCGCCGGGACAGATAATGAAAAACTGTTTTTT
CDR3 protein: CASSSAGTDNEKLFF

clone size: -
V gene: TRBV5-1
J gene: TRBJ2-1
D gene: -
CDR3 length: 13
CDR3 DNA: TGCGCCAGCAGCGTAGACCCGGGGAATGAGCAGTTCTTC
CDR3 protein: CASSVDPGNEQFF

clone size: -
V gene: TRBV5-1
J gene: TRBJ2-1
D gene: TRBD1
CDR3 length: 13
CDR3 DNA: TGCGCCAGCAGCTTGAGACAGGGCGATGAGCAGTTCTTC
CDR3 protein: CASSLRQGDEQFF

clone size: -
V gene: TRBV5-3
J gene: TRBJ2-6
D gene: -
CDR3 length: 16
CDR3 DNA: TGTGCCAGAAGGACCGGGACACCCTCTGGGGCCAACGTCCTGACTTTC
CDR3 protein: CARRTGTPSGANVLTF

clone size: -
V gene: TRBV9
J gene: TRBJ1-6
D gene: -
CDR3 length: 14
CDR3 DNA: TGTGCCAGCAGCGTACAGGGCACTAATTCACCCCTCCACTTT
CDR3 protein: CASSVQGTNSPLHF

clone size: -
V gene: TRBV5-6
J gene: TRBJ1-6
D gene: TRBD1
CDR3 length: 16
CDR3 DNA: TGTGCCAGCAGCTTTCAAGGGACAGGGGGCATTTCACCCCTCCACTTT
CDR3 protein: CASSFQGTGGISPLHF

clone size: -
V gene: TRBV6-6
J gene: TRBJ2-7
D gene: -
CDR3 length: 14
CDR3 DNA: TGTGCCAGCAGTTACCGGACAGACCGCTACGAGCAGTACTTC
CDR3 protein: CASSYRTDRYEQYF

clone size: -
V gene: TRBV28
J gene: TRBJ2-3
D gene: -
CDR3 length: 17
CDR3 DNA: TGTGCCAGCGCGACGGGCGCGGGGGCGGGGGGCACAGATACGCAGTATTTT
CDR3 protein: CASATGAGAGGTDTQYF

clone size: -
V gene: TRBV5-1
J gene: TRBJ1-2
D gene: -
CDR3 length: 13
CDR3 DNA: TGCGCCAGCAGCTTGACAGTGAGCTATGGCTACACCTTC
CDR3 protein: CASSLTVSYGYTF

clone size: -
V gene: TRBV10-3
J gene: TRBJ1-1
D gene: TRBD1
CDR3 length: 14
CDR3 DNA: TGTGCCATCAGTGGTGACAGGGGTAGCACTGAAGCTTTCTTT
CDR3 protein: CAISGDRGSTEAFF

clone size: few
V gene: TRBV28
J gene: TRBJ2-3
D gene: -
CDR3 length: 14
CDR3 DNA: TGTGCCAGTACCCGTGTGGGGGCTGGAGATACGCAGTATTTT
CDR3 protein: CASTRVGAGDTQYF

clone size: -
V gene: TRBV5-4
J gene: TRBJ1-2
D gene: TRBD1
CDR3 length: 14
CDR3 DNA: TGTGCCAGCAGCTTTAGACAGGGTTACTATGGCTACACCTTC
CDR3 protein: CASSFRQGYYGYTF

clone size: -
V gene: TRBV3-1/TRBV3-2
J gene: TRBJ2-2
D gene: TRBD2
CDR3 length: 15
CDR3 DNA: TGTGCCAGCAGAGCGGGGACGGAGAACACCGGGGAGCTGTTTTTT
CDR3 protein: CASRAGTENTGELFF

clone size: once
V gene: TRBV5-4
J gene: TRBJ1-2
D gene: TRBD1
CDR3 length: 18
CDR3 DNA: TGTGCCAGCAGCTCGGGGGTCTACCGGGACAGAGCTAACTATGGCTACACCTTC
CDR3 protein: CASSSGVYRDRANYGYTF

clone size: -
V gene: TRBV5-1
J gene: TRBJ2-7
D gene: TRBD1
CDR3 length: 13
CDR3 DNA: TGCGCCAGCAGCCCCGACAGGGGCTACGAGCAGTACTTC
CDR3 protein: CASSPDRGYEQYF

clone size: -
V gene: TRBV10-1
J gene: TRBJ2-5
D gene: TRBD2
CDR3 length: 17
CDR3 DNA: TGCGCCAGCAGTGAGTGCGGACGGCGGGGGGGGAGGGAGACCCAGTACTTC
CDR3 protein: CASSECGRRGGRETQYF

clone size: -
V gene: TRBV7-9
J gene: TRBJ1-4
D gene: -
CDR3 length: 14
CDR3 DNA: TGTGCCAGCAGCTTACCAGGTCTTAATGAAAAACTGTTTTTT
CDR3 protein: CASSLPGLNEKLFF

clone size: -
V gene: TRBV18
J gene: TRBJ1-5
D gene: TRBD1
CDR3 length: 14
CDR3 DNA: TGTGCCAGCTCGGCGGGACAGGAGGTTCAGCCCCAGCATTTT
CDR3 protein: CASSAGQEVQPQHF

clone size: -
V gene: TRBV5-4
J gene: TRBJ2-1
D gene: -
CDR3 length: 14
CDR3 DNA: TGTGCCAGCAGCTTGGGGGGGCCCTACAATGAGCAGTTCTTC
CDR3 protein: CASSLGGPYNEQFF

clone size: -
V gene: TRBV27
J gene: TRBJ2-7
D gene: -
CDR3 length: 14
CDR3 DNA: TGTGCCAGCAGTTTGAGGCAGGGGGGCTACGAGCAGTACTTC
CDR3 protein: CASSLRQGGYEQYF

clone size: -
V gene: TRBV19
J gene: TRBJ1-1
D gene: -
CDR3 length: 14
CDR3 DNA: TGTGCCAGTAGGCTCGACAGTGGGAACACTGAAGCTTTCTTT
CDR3 protein: CASRLDSGNTEAFF

clone size: -
V gene: TRBV5-1
J gene: TRBJ1-2
D gene: TRBD1
CDR3 length: 13
CDR3 DNA: TGCGCCAGCAGCACAGGGGACAGGGGTGGCTACACCTTC
CDR3 protein: CASSTGDRGGYTF

clone size: -
V gene: TRBV7-6
J gene: TRBJ2-3
D gene: TRBD1
CDR3 length: 15
CDR3 DNA: TGTGCCAGCAGCTTGGGACAGGGACCCACAGATACGCAGTATTTT
CDR3 protein: CASSLGQGPTDTQYF

clone size: few
V gene: TRBV19
J gene: TRBJ1-2
D gene: TRBD1
CDR3 length: 14
CDR3 DNA: TGTGCCAGTAGTACCGGGACAGGGAGAGAGGGCTACACCTTC
CDR3 protein: CASSTGTGREGYTF

clone size: -
V gene: TRBV5-4
J gene: TRBJ2-3
D gene: -
CDR3 length: 13
CDR3 DNA: TGTGCCAGCAGCTCCCCTAGCACAGATACGCAGTATTTT
CDR3 protein: CASSSPSTDTQYF

clone size: -
V gene: TRBV19
J gene: TRBJ1-1
D gene: TRBD1
CDR3 length: 14
CDR3 DNA: TGTGCCAGTAATCCTCGGGACAGGGCGACTGAAGCTTTCTTT
CDR3 protein: CASNPRDRATEAFF

clone size: -
V gene: TRBV28
J gene: TRBJ1-5
D gene: TRBD1
CDR3 length: 16
CDR3 DNA: TGTGCCAGCAGTGGCTTGACAGGGGCGAGTTACCAGCCCCAGCATTTT
CDR3 protein: CASSGLTGASYQPQHF

clone size: few
V gene: TRBV18
J gene: TRBJ1-1
D gene: -
CDR3 length: 12
CDR3 DNA: TGTGCCAGCTCATTGGAGGGGTATGAAGCTTTCTTT
CDR3 protein: CASSLEGYEAFF

clone size: -
V gene: TRBV5-1
J gene: TRBJ2-7
D gene: -
CDR3 length: 12
CDR3 DNA: TGCGCCAGCAGCTCCCAAACCTACGAGCAGTACTTC
CDR3 protein: CASSSQTYEQYF

clone size: -
V gene: TRBV24-1
J gene: TRBJ1-2
D gene: TRBD1
CDR3 length: 14
CDR3 DNA: TGTGCCACCAGTGATTTGGGCAGGGGGCACGGCTACACCTTC
CDR3 protein: CATSDLGRGHGYTF

clone size: -
V gene: TRBV2
J gene: TRBJ1-1
D gene: TRBD1
CDR3 length: 15
CDR3 DNA: TGTGCCAGCAGTGGGGATACAGGGGTGCACACTGAAGCTTTCTTT
CDR3 protein: CASSGDTGVHTEAFF

clone size: -
V gene: TRBV18
J gene: TRBJ2-7
D gene: -
CDR3 length: 14
CDR3 DNA: TGTGCCAGCTCACCGACAGTTCTCTCCTACGAGCAGTACTTC
CDR3 protein: CASSPTVLSYEQYF

clone size: once
V gene: TRBV5-5
J gene: TRBJ1-5
D gene: TRBD1
CDR3 length: 15
CDR3 DNA: TGTGCCAGCAGCAGGACCACAGGGGGCAATCAGCCCCAGCATTTT
CDR3 protein: CASSRTTGGNQPQHF

clone size: once
V gene: TRBV29-1
J gene: TRBJ2-5
D gene: TRBD2
CDR3 length: 14
CDR3 DNA: TGCAGCGTGAGTCTAGCGGGGGGGTCTGAGACCCAGTACTTC
CDR3 protein: CSVSLAGGSETQYF

clone size: -
V gene: TRBV19
J gene: TRBJ1-3
D gene: -
CDR3 length: 16
CDR3 DNA: TGTGCCAGTAGTATAGCCACAGCCGACTCTGGAAACACCATATATTTT
CDR3 protein: CASSIATADSGNTIYF

clone size: -
V gene: TRBV11-2
J gene: TRBJ1-2
D gene: -
CDR3 length: 14
CDR3 DNA: TGTGCCAGCAGCCCCGACACCGCTAACTATGGCTACACCTTC
CDR3 protein: CASSPDTANYGYTF

clone size: -
V gene: TRBV5-4
J gene: TRBJ2-5
D gene: -
CDR3 length: 15
CDR3 DNA: TGTGCCAGCAGCTTGGCGGGCGGGGTACAAGAGACCCAGTACTTC
CDR3 protein: CASSLAGGVQETQYF

clone size: -
V gene: TRBV6-6
J gene: TRBJ2-7
D gene: TRBD2
CDR3 length: 14
CDR3 DNA: TGTGCCAGCAAAGGACTAGCGGGGGGAAACGAGCAGTACTTC
CDR3 protein: CASKGLAGGNEQYF

clone size: -
V gene: TRBV5-1
J gene: TRBJ2-7
D gene: TRBD2
CDR3 length: 16
CDR3 DNA: TGCGCCAGCAGCTTCGGGAGGGCAGCTGAAGACTACGAGCAGTACTTC
CDR3 protein: CASSFGRAAEDYEQYF

clone size: -
V gene: TRBV25-1
J gene: TRBJ1-5
D gene: TRBD1
CDR3 length: 18
CDR3 DNA: TGTGCCAGCAGTTATCCCCGACAGGGGGCAGGAGGCAATCAGCCCCAGCATTTT
CDR3 protein: CASSYPRQGAGGNQPQHF

clone size: few
V gene: TRBV6-5
J gene: TRBJ1-1
D gene: -
CDR3 length: 13
CDR3 DNA: TGTGCCAGCAGTAAGACAGGAGGCACTGAAGCTTTCTTT
CDR3 protein: CASSKTGGTEAFF

clone size: -
V gene: TRBV5-6
J gene: TRBJ1-1
D gene: TRBD1
CDR3 length: 19
CDR3 DNA: TGTGCCAGCAGCTTGGGCCTAGGACAGGGGGCGACCCGGGGGACTGAAGCTTTCTTT
CDR3 protein: CASSLGLGQGATRGTEAFF

clone size: -
V gene: TRBV6-5
J gene: TRBJ1-2
D gene: TRBD1
CDR3 length: 14
CDR3 DNA: TGTGCCAGCAGGCCGGACAGGGGGCAGGGTGGCTACACCTTC
CDR3 protein: CASRPDRGQGGYTF

clone size: -
V gene: TRBV6-5
J gene: TRBJ1-5
D gene: TRBD1
CDR3 length: 13
CDR3 DNA: TGTGCCAGTACCCAGGGGGCTAATCAGCCCCAGCATTTT
CDR3 protein: CASTQGANQPQHF

clone size: -
V gene: TRBV5-4
J gene: TRBJ2-2
D gene: TRBD1
CDR3 length: 17
CDR3 DNA: TGTGCCAGCACTATACTGACCAGGGGGCGGGACACCGGGGAGCTGTTTTTT
CDR3 protein: CASTILTRGRDTGELFF

clone size: -
V gene: TRBV5-1
J gene: TRBJ2-1
D gene: TRBD1
CDR3 length: 15
CDR3 DNA: TGCGCCAGCAGCTTGCTCGGGACAGAATACAATGAGCAGTTCTTC
CDR3 protein: CASSLLGTEYNEQFF